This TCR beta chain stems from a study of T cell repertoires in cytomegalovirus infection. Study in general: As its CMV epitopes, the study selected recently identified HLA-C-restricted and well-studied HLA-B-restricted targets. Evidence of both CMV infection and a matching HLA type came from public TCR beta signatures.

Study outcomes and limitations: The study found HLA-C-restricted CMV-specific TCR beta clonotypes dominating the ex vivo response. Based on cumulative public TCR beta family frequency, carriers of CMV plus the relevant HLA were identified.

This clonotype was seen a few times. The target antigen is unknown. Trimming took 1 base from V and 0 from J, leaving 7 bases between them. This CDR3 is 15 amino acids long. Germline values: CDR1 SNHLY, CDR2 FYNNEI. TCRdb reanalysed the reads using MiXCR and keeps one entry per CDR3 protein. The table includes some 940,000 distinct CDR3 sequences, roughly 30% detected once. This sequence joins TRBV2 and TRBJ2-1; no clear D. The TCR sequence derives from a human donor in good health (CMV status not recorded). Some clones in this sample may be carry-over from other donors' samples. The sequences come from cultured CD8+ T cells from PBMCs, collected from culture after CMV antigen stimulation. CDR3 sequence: CASSEGWGSYNEQFF. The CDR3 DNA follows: TGTGCCAGCAGTGAAGGGTGGGGCTCCTACAATGAGCAGTTCTTC.